This is a list of T cell receptor beta chains from one sample in a study of blood T cell repertoires in COVID-19. Clones were sequenced by immunoSEQ multiplex PCR, and TCRdb holds only the in-frame ones, with some missing. The data hold approximately 210,000 clones, with around 88% observed a single time. The source material was peripheral blood. These receptors were taken from a woman in her fifties or sixties with acute or convalescent COVID-19. Both conserved end residues are part of each CDR3. D genes are given only for firm matches. Some rows mark clone size as missing; the rest say once, few, many or name a class of expanded clone.

>few|TRBJ2-3|NA|TRBV5-1
TGCGCCAGCAGCCCTTACACAGATACGCAGTATTTT
CASSPYTDTQYF
>NA|TRBJ2-7|NA|TRBV5-1
TGCGCCAGCAGCTTGGACGCAGACTACGAGCAGTACTTC
CASSLDADYEQYF
>NA|TRBJ1-2|NA|TRBV6-5
TGTGCCAGCACCCGCTTGGAGGGGAACTATGGCTACACCTTC
CASTRLEGNYGYTF
>NA|TRBJ2-7|TRBD2|TRBV11-3
TGTGCCAGCAGCTTAGGCAACAGGGAGAGACTAGCGGGGCTGTACGAGCAGTACTTC
CASSLGNRERLAGLYEQYF
>NA|TRBJ1-4|NA|TRBV6-2/TRBV6-3
TGTGCCAGCAGTAACCGGGGGTTTAATGAAAAACTGTTTTTT
CASSNRGFNEKLFF
>NA|TRBJ2-7|NA|TRBV6-5
TGTGCCAGCAGCCTAACGGGAGCAGGCGAGCAGTACTTC
CASSLTGAGEQYF
>NA|TRBJ1-4|NA|TRBV12-3/TRBV12-4
TGTGCCAGCAGGGATGGGGGGGGGAAACTGTTTTTT
CASRDGGGKLFF
>NA|TRBJ2-4|TRBD1|TRBV6-5
TGTGCCAGCCCAGGGGGCGAGGGGGCCAAAAACATTCAGTACTTC
CASPGGEGAKNIQYF
>NA|TRBJ1-3|TRBD1|TRBV18
TGTGCCAGCTCACCCGCCGGGACAGGGACCGGAAACACCATATATTTT
CASSPAGTGTGNTIYF
>NA|TRBJ2-6|TRBD1|TRBV5-1
TGCGCCAGCAGCTCAGGGGGTTCTGGGGCCAACGTCCTGACTTTC
CASSSGGSGANVLTF
>NA|TRBJ2-3|TRBD2|TRBV28
TGTGCCAGCAGTTCTCTAGCGGGCGCTAGCACAGATACGCAGTATTTT
CASSSLAGASTDTQYF
>NA|TRBJ2-7|NA|TRBV9
TGTGCCAGCAGCGTAGCTGCGGGATACGAGCAGTACTTC
CASSVAAGYEQYF
>NA|TRBJ2-7|TRBD1|TRBV5-4
TGTGCCAGCAGCTTAGACAGGGGGACCTACGAGCAGTACTTC
CASSLDRGTYEQYF
>many|TRBJ2-2|TRBD1|TRBV3-1/TRBV3-2
TGTGCCAGCAGCCGGGACAGGGACACCGGGGAGCTGTTTTTT
CASSRDRDTGELFF
>NA|TRBJ2-3|TRBD2|TRBV5-1
TGCGCCAGCAGCTTGGCTAGCGGGAGCCCAACAGATACGCAGTATTTT
CASSLASGSPTDTQYF
>NA|TRBJ2-1|NA|TRBV2
TGTGCCAGCAGTGAACTGTCACCGAGCTCCTACAATGAGCAGTTCTTC
CASSELSPSSYNEQFF
>NA|TRBJ2-1|NA|TRBV7-3
TGTGCCAGCAGCCCGGGACTCAGCTCCTACAATGAGCAGTTCTTC
CASSPGLSSYNEQFF
>NA|TRBJ2-2|NA|TRBV24-1
TGTGCCACCAGTGATCCCCGCCAGGGGGGCACCGGGGAGCTGTTTTTT
CATSDPRQGGTGELFF
>NA|TRBJ2-7|TRBD1|TRBV4-2
TGTGCCAGCAGCCAAAGACAGGGAAACGAGCAGTACTTC
CASSQRQGNEQYF
>NA|TRBJ2-3|NA|TRBV20-1
TGCAGTGCCAGGGGCGGGGATACGCAGTATTTT
CSARGGDTQYF
>NA|TRBJ2-2|NA|TRBV5-6
TGTGCCAGCGGCGATTACTCACGGCCTTGGGAGGCGAACACCGGGGAGCTGTTTTTT
CASGDYSRPWEANTGELFF
>NA|TRBJ1-4|NA|TRBV20-1
TGCAGTGCTAGTCTTCAGGCAGGGGATGAAAAACTGTTTTTT
CSASLQAGDEKLFF
>NA|TRBJ2-7|NA|TRBV9
TGTGCCAGCAGCGTAGATCCCCTGTCGGGGGAGCAGTACTTC
CASSVDPLSGEQYF
>NA|TRBJ2-3|TRBD2|TRBV28
TGTGCCAGCGGGGGGGACACAGATACGCAGTATTTT
CASGGDTDTQYF
>NA|TRBJ1-4|NA|TRBV4-2
TGTGCCAGCAGCCAAGAAGACCCCGGGGGTGAAAAACTGTTTTTT
CASSQEDPGGEKLFF
>NA|TRBJ1-5|NA|TRBV28
TGTGCCAGCAGTCCTGATCAGGCCCGGCCCCAGCATTTT
CASSPDQARPQHF
>once|TRBJ1-2|NA|TRBV21-1
TGTGCCAGCAGCAACGGACAGGGGGAGCGGGACTATGGCTACACCTTC
CASSNGQGERDYGYTF